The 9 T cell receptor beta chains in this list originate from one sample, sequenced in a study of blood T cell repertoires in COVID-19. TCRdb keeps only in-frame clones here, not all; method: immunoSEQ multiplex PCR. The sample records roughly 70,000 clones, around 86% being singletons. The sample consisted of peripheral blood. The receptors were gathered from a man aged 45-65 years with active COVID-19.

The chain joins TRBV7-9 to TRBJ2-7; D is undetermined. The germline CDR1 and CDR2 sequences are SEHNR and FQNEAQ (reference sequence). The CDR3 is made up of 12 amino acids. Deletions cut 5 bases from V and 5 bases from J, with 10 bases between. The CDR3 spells CASSRAQDEQYF. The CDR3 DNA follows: TGTGCCAGCAGCCGTGCCCAGGACGAGCAGTACTTC. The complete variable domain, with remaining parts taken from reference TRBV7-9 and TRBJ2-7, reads DTGVSQNPRHKITKRGQNVTFRCDPISEHNRLYWYRQTLGQGPEFLTYFQNEAQLEKSRLLSDRFSAERPKGSFSTLEIQRTEQGDSAMYLCASSRAQDEQYFGPGTRLTVT.

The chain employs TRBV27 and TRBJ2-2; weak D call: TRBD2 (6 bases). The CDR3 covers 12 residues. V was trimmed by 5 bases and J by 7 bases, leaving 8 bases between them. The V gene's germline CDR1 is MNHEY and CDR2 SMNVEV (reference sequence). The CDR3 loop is CASSPGGGELFF. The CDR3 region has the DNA TGTGCCAGCAGTCCCGGGGGCGGGGAGCTGTTTTTT.

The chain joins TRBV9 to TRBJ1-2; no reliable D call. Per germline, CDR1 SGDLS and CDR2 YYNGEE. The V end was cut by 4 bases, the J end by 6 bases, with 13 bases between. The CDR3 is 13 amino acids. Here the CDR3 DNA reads TGTGCCAGCAGCTCACTAGAGTTGGATGGCTACACCTTC. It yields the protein CASSSLELDGYTF.

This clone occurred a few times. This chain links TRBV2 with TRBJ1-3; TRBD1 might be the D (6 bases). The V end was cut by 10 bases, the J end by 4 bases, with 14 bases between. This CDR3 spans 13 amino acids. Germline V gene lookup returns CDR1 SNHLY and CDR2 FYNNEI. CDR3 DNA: TGTGCCACCCCGGGGGGGGCAGGAAACACCATATATTTT. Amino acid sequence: CATPGGAGNTIYF.

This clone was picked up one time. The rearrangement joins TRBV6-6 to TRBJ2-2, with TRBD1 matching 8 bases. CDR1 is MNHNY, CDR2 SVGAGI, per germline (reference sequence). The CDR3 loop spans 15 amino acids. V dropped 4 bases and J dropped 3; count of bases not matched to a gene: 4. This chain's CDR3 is CASSFGQGDTGELFF. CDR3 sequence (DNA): TGTGCCAGCAGTTTTGGACAGGGTGACACCGGGGAGCTGTTTTTT.

The chain's CDR3 is CASSLTGGRARGNSPLHF. CDR3 DNA: TGTGCCAGCAGCCTCACGGGGGGAAGGGCGAGGGGTAATTCACCCCTCCACTTT. This chain connects TRBV27 to TRBJ1-6; D perhaps matches TRBD1 (5 bases). The germline V and J ends were trimmed by 6 bases and 6 bases, with 24 bases remaining between them. This CDR3 is built from 18 residues. Looked up from germline, CDR1 is MNHEY and CDR2 is SMNVEV (reference sequence).

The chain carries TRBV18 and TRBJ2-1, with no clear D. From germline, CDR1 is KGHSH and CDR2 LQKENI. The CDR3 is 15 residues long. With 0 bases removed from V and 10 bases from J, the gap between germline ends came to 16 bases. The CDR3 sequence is CASSPPSLPGWEQFF. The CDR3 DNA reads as TGTGCCAGCTCACCACCTTCACTCCCAGGATGGGAGCAGTTCTTC.

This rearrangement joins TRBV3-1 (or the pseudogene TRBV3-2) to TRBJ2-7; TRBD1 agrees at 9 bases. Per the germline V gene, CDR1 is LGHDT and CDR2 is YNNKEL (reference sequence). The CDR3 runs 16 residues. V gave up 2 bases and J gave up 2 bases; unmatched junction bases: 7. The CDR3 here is CASSQLRTGDTYEQYF. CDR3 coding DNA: TGTGCCAGCAGCCAACTTCGGACAGGGGACACCTACGAGCAGTACTTC.

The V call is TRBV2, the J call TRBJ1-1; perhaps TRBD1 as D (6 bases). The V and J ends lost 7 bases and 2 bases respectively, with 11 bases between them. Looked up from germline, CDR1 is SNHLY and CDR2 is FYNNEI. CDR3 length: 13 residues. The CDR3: CASILDSNTEAFF. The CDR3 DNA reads TGTGCCAGCATACTGGACAGCAACACTGAAGCTTTCTTT. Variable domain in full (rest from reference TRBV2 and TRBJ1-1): EPEVTQTPSHQVTQMGQEVILRCVPISNHLYFYWYRQILGQKVEFLVSFYNNEISEKSEIFDDQFSVERPDGSNFTLKIRSTKLEDSAMYFCASILDSNTEAFFGQGTRLTVV.